The T cell receptor beta chain under discussion was sequenced for a study of blood T cells in healthy people across ages. The second PCR ran roughly 7 to 12 cycles with a sample-barcoded 5' primer and J-beta primers. TCRdb re-analysed the 5' RACE reads in MiXCR, keeping a single row per CDR3 protein. The sample lists more than 450,000 distinct CDR3 sequences; about 28% were seen once. In addition, the sample was reused for a study of T cells of mothers and their children. That study reports: Every mother produced more than 8.5 million TCR beta CDR3 reads, whereas every child provided approximately 3 million.

This receptor was taken from a boy aged 2 to 10 in good health. The sequenced material came from blood.

The CDR3 sequence: CSARLSGTSNEQYF. CDR3 sequence (DNA): TGCAGTGCTAGATTATCCGGGACTAGCAATGAGCAGTACTTC. V usage is TRBV20-1 and J usage is TRBJ2-7; TRBD2 matches 9 bases. The junction had 9 bases not matched to a gene; V was cut back by 2 bases and J by 7 bases. The CDR3 consists of 14 residues. Germline CDR1 reads DFQATT; CDR2 reads SNEGSKA (reference sequence).